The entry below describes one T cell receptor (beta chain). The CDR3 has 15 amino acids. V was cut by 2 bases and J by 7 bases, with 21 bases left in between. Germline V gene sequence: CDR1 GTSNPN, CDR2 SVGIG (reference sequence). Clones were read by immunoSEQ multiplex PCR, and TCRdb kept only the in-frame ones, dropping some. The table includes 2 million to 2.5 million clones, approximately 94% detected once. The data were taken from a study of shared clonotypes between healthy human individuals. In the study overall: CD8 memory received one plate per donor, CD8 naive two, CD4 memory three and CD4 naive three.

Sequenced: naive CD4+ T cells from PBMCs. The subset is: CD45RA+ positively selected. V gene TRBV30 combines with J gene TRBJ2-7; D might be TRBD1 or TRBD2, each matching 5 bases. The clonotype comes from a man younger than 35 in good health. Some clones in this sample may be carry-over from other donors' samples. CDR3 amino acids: CAWSKKAGTPREQYF. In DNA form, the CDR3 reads TGTGCCTGGAGTAAAAAAGCCGGGACCCCCAGGGAGCAGTACTTC.